This T cell receptor (beta chain) derives from a study of blood T cell repertoires in COVID-19. Study summary: Sources were T cells, B-cell-depleted T cells, or PBMCs; the material itself was cDNA or gDNA.

This CDR3 region has 16 residues. Trimming took 2 bases from V and 9 from J, leaving 20 bases between them. Looked up from germline, CDR1 is SGHTA and CDR2 is FQGNSA. This table comes from immunoSEQ multiplex PCR, and its TCRdb copy is limited to in-frame clones, with some not included. Seen here are roughly 350,000 clones, approximately 87% observed once, and the top ten hold about 6%. Seattle's cohort entered during active infection and was followed longitudinally. Only one count was recorded for this clone. The TCR was taken from a woman aged 50 to 65 with COVID-19, enrolled during active disease. The genes are TRBV7-2 and TRBJ1-3; D is possibly TRBD1 (6 bases). Source material: peripheral blood. The CDR3 here is CASSLYQTGRGTTIYF. The CDR3 region has the DNA TGTGCCAGCAGCTTATATCAGACAGGTCGAGGGACCACCATATATTTT.